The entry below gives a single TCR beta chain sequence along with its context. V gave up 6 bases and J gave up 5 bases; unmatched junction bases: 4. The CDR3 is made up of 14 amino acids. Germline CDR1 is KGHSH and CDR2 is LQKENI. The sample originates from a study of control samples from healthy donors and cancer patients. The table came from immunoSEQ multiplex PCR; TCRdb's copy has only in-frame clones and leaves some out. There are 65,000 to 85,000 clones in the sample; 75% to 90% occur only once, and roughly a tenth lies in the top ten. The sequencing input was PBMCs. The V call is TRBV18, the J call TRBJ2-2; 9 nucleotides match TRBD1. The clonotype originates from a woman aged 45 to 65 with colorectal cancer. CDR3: CASSQGQGTGELFF. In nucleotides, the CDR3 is TGTGCCAGCTCCCAGGGACAGGGAACCGGGGAGCTGTTTTTT.